This TCR beta chain appears in the sequencing data of a study of cytomegalovirus exposure and HLA in healthy donors. The PCR contained 60 Vbeta and 13 Jbeta primers. Measured with immunoSEQ multiplex PCR; TCRdb has only the in-frame clones, and not every one. The sample includes about 93,000 clones, around three quarters of them seen just once. The CDR3 runs 12 residues. Germline-derived CDR1 and CDR2 are SEHNR and FQNEAQ (reference sequence). Trimming removed 11 bases at V and 7 bases at J, with 17 bases between. The source of this sequence is a man aged 25-40 years in good health and CMV-seronegative. The chain recombines TRBV7-9 with TRBJ1-2, with D perhaps TRBD1 (5 bases). The material sequenced was PBMCs. The CDR3 DNA reads TGTGCCGGCCTAAGGGGATCGTTTGGCTACACCTTC. Translated, it gives CAGLRGSFGYTF.